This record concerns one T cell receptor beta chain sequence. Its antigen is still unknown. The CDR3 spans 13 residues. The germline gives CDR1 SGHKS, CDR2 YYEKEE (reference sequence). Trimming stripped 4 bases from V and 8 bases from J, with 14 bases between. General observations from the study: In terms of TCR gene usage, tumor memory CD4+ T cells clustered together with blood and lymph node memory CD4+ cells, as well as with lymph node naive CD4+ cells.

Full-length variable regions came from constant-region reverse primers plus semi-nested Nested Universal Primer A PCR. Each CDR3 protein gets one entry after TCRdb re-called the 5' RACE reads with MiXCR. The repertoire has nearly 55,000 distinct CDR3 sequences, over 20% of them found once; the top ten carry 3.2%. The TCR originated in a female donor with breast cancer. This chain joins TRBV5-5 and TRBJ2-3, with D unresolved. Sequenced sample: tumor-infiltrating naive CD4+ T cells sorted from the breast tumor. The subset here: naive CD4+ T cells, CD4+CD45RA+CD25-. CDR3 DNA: TGTGCCAGCAGCCCGTTTCTGGAAGGTACGCAGTATTTT. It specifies CASSPFLEGTQYF.